The 2 T cell receptor beta chains given below trace back to one sample, sequenced in a study of blood T cell repertoires in COVID-19. The method was immunoSEQ multiplex PCR; TCRdb's version includes in-frame clones alone and lacks a portion of them. The sample lists under 250,000 clones, 70% to 90% occurring once. Source material: peripheral blood. These TCRs come from a human donor in a cohort sampled during active COVID-19.

The V and J genes are TRBV27 and TRBJ2-7; D is ambiguous. With 4 bases removed from V and 5 bases from J, the gap between germline ends came to 12 bases. This CDR3 region has 13 residues. Germline CDR1 reads MNHEY; CDR2 reads SMNVEV (reference sequence). The CDR3 loop is CASSSTSEDEQYF. CDR3 coding DNA: TGTGCCAGCAGTTCAACTTCAGAGGACGAGCAGTACTTC.

J is TRBJ1-3 and V is TRBV11-1, with D possibly matching TRBD1 (5 bases). The CDR3 consists of 16 residues. Germline V gene data show CDR1 as SGHAT and CDR2 as FQDESV (reference sequence). With 5 bases removed from V and 3 bases from J, the gap between germline ends came to 17 bases. In nucleotides, the CDR3 is TGTGCCAGCAGCGCCCACATCCAGGGTATTGGAAACACCATATATTTT. Translated, it gives CASSAHIQGIGNTIYF.